The rows below give T cell receptor beta chains drawn from one sample of a study of immune evolution from preneoplasia to lung adenocarcinoma. Using immunoSEQ multiplex PCR, the repertoire was profiled, and TCRdb retains in-frame clones only, with some absent. Of fewer than 6,000 clones detected, nearly 90% appear once; the ten largest clones hold approximately 3%. What was sequenced was FFPE invasive lung adenocarcinoma tissue. Receptors originate from a person in their fifties with lung adenocarcinoma. Each CDR3 is given with its conserved first and last residue. Fields, in order: CDR3 protein, CDR3 DNA, D gene, clone size, V gene, J gene. A D gene is named only where the DNA matches it firmly. The size field is filled for only some rows; it gives once, few, many or a size class.

CANRPDRGDYEQYF	TGTGCCAACAGGCCTGACAGGGGGGACTACGAGCAGTACTTC	TRBD1	.	TRBV5-4	TRBJ2-7
CASGVDEQFF	TGTGCCAGTGGGGTAGATGAGCAGTTCTTC	.	once	TRBV19	TRBJ2-1
CAWSQSLTEQYF	TGTGCCTGGAGTCAGAGTTTAACCGAGCAGTACTTC	.	.	TRBV30	TRBJ2-7
CASSPVNEQFF	TGTGCCAGCAGCCCGGTCAATGAGCAGTTCTTC	.	.	TRBV7-9	TRBJ2-1
CASTLGAWGDRASYEQYF	TGTGCCAGCACTTTGGGCGCATGGGGGGACAGGGCTTCCTACGAGCAGTACTTC	TRBD1	.	TRBV28	TRBJ2-7
CATSRDGETQYF	TGTGCCACCAGCAGAGATGGGGAGACCCAGTACTTC	.	.	TRBV15	TRBJ2-5
CASSRGSGQETQYF	TGCGCCAGCAGCCGAGGGAGCGGCCAAGAGACCCAGTACTTC	.	once	TRBV4-1	TRBJ2-5
CASSQDNEQFF	TGCGCCAGCAGCCAGGACAATGAGCAGTTCTTC	.	.	TRBV5-1	TRBJ2-1
CASSPQGTDGYTF	TGTGCCAGCAGCCCCCAAGGGACCGATGGCTACACCTTC	.	.	TRBV6-4	TRBJ1-2
CASSTQTTPLTGGKDEQYF	TGTGCCAGCAGTACCCAAACAACCCCCCTGACAGGGGGCAAGGACGAGCAGTACTTC	TRBD1	.	TRBV28	TRBJ2-7
CASSLASFYEQYF	TGTGCCAGCAGCTTGGCCAGTTTCTACGAGCAGTACTTC	.	.	TRBV5-6	TRBJ2-7
CASSSLGTPNYGYTF	TGTGCCAGCAGTTCCCTCGGGACACCAAACTATGGCTACACCTTC	.	.	TRBV28	TRBJ1-2
CASTTGNYEQYF	TGTGCCAGTACGACAGGGAACTACGAGCAGTACTTC	TRBD1	.	TRBV19	TRBJ2-7
CASSKVRLIPSTDTQYF	TGTGCCAGCAGCAAAGTGCGGCTGATACCTAGCACAGATACGCAGTATTTT	.	.	TRBV21-1	TRBJ2-3
CASSRAKTMGGYTF	TGTGCCAGCAGTAGGGCGAAGACTATGGGTGGCTACACCTTC	.	few	TRBV2	TRBJ1-2
CAWRKMGQASYNEQFF	TGTGCCTGGAGGAAAATGGGACAGGCCTCCTACAATGAGCAGTTCTTC	TRBD1	.	TRBV30	TRBJ2-1
CASSYSWSSYNEQFF	TGTGCCAGCAGTTACTCTTGGAGCTCCTACAATGAGCAGTTCTTC	.	.	TRBV6-5	TRBJ2-1
CASSLQPQTVHEQFF	TGTGCCAGCAGCTTACAACCTCAGACAGTTCATGAGCAGTTCTTC	.	.	TRBV7-6	TRBJ2-1
CATKSALGLSTDTQYF	TGTGCCACCAAATCCGCGTTAGGGCTGAGCACAGATACGCAGTATTTT	.	.	TRBV2	TRBJ2-3
CASSADPLPLLNTEAFF	TGCGCCAGCAGCGCTGACCCTCTGCCTCTATTGAACACTGAAGCTTTCTTT	.	.	TRBV5-1	TRBJ1-1
CASSPSPGLAKNIQYF	TGTGCCAGCAGTCCATCGCCGGGACTAGCCAAAAACATTCAGTACTTC	.	.	TRBV28	TRBJ2-4
CSVDQGAFGGYTF	TGCAGCGTTGACCAGGGGGCGTTCGGTGGCTACACCTTC	TRBD1	.	TRBV29-1	TRBJ1-2
CASSLEGRSEQFF	TGTGCCAGCAGCTTAGAGGGCCGGTCGGAGCAGTTCTTC	.	.	TRBV11-2	TRBJ2-1
CATTPGQGMKTQYF	TGTGCCACCACACCGGGACAGGGGATGAAGACCCAGTACTTC	TRBD1	.	TRBV15	TRBJ2-5
CASSRGGRSREYGYTF	TGCGCCAGCAGCCGTGGGGGCAGAAGCCGAGAGTATGGCTACACCTTC	.	.	TRBV5-1	TRBJ1-2
CASSPHQGGQYF	TGTGCCAGCTCACCACATCAAGGGGGTCAGTACTTC	.	.	TRBV18	TRBJ2-7